Each of the 8 T cell receptor beta chains below was sequenced from the same sample in a study of T cells in Graves' hyperthyroidism and ophthalmopathy. RNA transcripts provided the source from which TCR beta CDR3 regions were amplified. TCR CDR3 underwent first-round RT-PCR with the HTBI primer set. One entry per CDR3 protein results from TCRdb running MiXCR on the multiplex PCR reads. The sample comprises roughly 520,000 distinct CDR3 sequences, approximately 25% of which are singletons, and about 11% rests with the top ten. The sequencing input was blood. Source of these receptors: a woman aged 25 to 45 with Graves' ophthalmopathy.

There are many counts of this clonotype. The chain employs TRBV15 and TRBJ1-5, with D hard to call. Germline loops: CDR1 LNHNV, CDR2 YYDKDF (reference sequence). The V and J ends lost 1 base and 3 bases respectively, with 10 bases between them. This CDR3 spans 15 amino acids. CDR3 sequence (DNA): TGTGCCACCAGCAGAGGGACGCTGGTCAATCAGCCCCAGCATTTT. Translating gives CATSRGTLVNQPQHF.

The table lists this clonotype with many counts. The chain has TRBV20-1 and TRBJ2-5; D ambiguous. From germline, CDR1 is DFQATT and CDR2 SNEGSKA (reference sequence). The CDR3 covers 12 residues. V dropped 8 bases and J dropped 0 bases, with 10 bases sitting between them. The CDR3, as DNA: TGCAGTCAAACCAGGAACCAAGAGACCCAGTACTTC. This gives the protein CSQTRNQETQYF.

This clonotype appeared many times. The rearrangement joins TRBV29-1 to TRBJ1-2, with 7 bases lining up with TRBD1. Germline CDR1 SQVTM, CDR2 ANQGSEA. The CDR3 has 15 amino acids. The J segment lost 6 bases and the V segment lost 0 bases, leaving 10 bases of the junction unmatched. The CDR3 reads CSVEDLDRLGDGYTF. The CDR3 coding sequence is TGCAGCGTTGAAGATCTGGACAGGCTGGGGGATGGCTACACCTTC.

This clonotype was counted ten times or more. The chain links TRBV18 to TRBJ2-5; TRBD1 aligns across 9 bases. Trimming at V came to 1 base and at J to 0 bases, leaving 3 bases not matched to a gene. Germline V gives CDR1 KGHSH, CDR2 LQKENI. The CDR3 length is 16 residues. This chain's CDR3 is CASSPRTGAYQETQYF. CDR3 DNA: TGTGCCAGCTCACCACGGACAGGGGCGTACCAAGAGACCCAGTACTTC.

This clonotype was counted at least ten times. J is TRBJ1-1 and V is TRBV30; maybe TRBD1 (5 bases). V shed 1 base and J shed 4 bases, with 13 bases lying between them. The CDR3 length is 14 residues. From germline, CDR1 is GTSNPN and CDR2 SVGIG (reference sequence). In nucleotides, the CDR3 is TGTGCCTGGAGTGGACTACAGGTCGGCACTGAAGCTTTCTTT. As protein: CAWSGLQVGTEAFF.

The rearrangement uses TRBV28 and TRBJ1-2; 11 bases are shared with TRBD1. J gave up 4 bases and V 6 bases, and 10 bases lay outside the gene matches. Germline loops: CDR1 MDHEN, CDR2 SYDVKM. The CDR3 runs to 16 residues. CDR3: CASSEPGQGGSYGYTF. CDR3 bases: TGTGCCAGCAGCGAGCCGGGACAGGGGGGCAGCTATGGCTACACCTTC.

This clonotype came up a few times. The rearrangement uses TRBV4-3 and TRBJ1-5, with 7 bases aligning to TRBD1. Germline CDR1 is LGHNA and CDR2 is YSLEER. This CDR3 is 15 amino acids long. V shed 4 bases and J 5 bases; nucleotides not matched to a gene: 8. CDR3 region: CASSLDRDLDQPQHF. CDR3 DNA: TGCGCCAGCAGCCTTGACAGGGACCTCGATCAGCCCCAGCATTTT.

In its sample, this clonotype was seen a few times. The rearrangement links TRBV11-2 to TRBJ2-2; D is unclear. Trimming pared 4 bases from V and 0 bases from J, leaving 9 bases between. From germline, CDR1 is SGHAT and CDR2 FQNNGV. The CDR3 covers 15 residues. The CDR3 spells CASSSLGSNTGELFF. The CDR3 DNA sequence: TGTGCCAGCAGCTCCCTAGGATCGAACACCGGGGAGCTGTTTTTT.